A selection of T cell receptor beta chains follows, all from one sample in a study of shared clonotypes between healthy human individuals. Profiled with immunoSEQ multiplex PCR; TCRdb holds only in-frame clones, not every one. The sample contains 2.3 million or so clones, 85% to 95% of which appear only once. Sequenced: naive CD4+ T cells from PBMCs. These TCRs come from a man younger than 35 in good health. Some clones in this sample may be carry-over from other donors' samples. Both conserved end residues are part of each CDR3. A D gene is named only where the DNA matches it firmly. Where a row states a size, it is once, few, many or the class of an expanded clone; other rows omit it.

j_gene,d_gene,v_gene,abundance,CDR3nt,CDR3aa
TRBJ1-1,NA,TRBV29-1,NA,TGCAGCGTTGCCCACACTGAAGCTTTCTTT,CSVAHTEAFF
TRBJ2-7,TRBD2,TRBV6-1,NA,TGTGCCAGCAGTGAACGACTAGCGGGCCTCTCCTACGAGCAGTACTTC,CASSERLAGLSYEQYF
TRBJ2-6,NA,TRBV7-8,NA,TGTGCCAGCAGCTCCCCCCGGGGGGCCAACGTCCTGACTTTC,CASSSPRGANVLTF
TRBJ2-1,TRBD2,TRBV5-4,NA,TGTGCCAGCAGCCCCTGGTCTAAGGGGTCCAGCGGGAGGGCCCTCAATGAGCAGTTCTTC,CASSPWSKGSSGRALNEQFF
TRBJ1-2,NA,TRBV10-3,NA,TGTGCCATCAAACCGTGGGCAGGAGGCACTATGCCCGACCCTAACTATGGCTACACCTTC,CAIKPWAGGTMPDPNYGYTF
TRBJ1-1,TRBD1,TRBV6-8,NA,TGTGCGTCAGGGGGGTTACCCTTGAATATGAACACTGAAGCTTTCTTT,CASGGLPLNMNTEAFF
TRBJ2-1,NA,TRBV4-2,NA,TGTGCCAGCAGCCAAGCGGGTAGCCTAAATGAGCAGTTCTTC,CASSQAGSLNEQFF
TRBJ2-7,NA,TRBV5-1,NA,TGCGCCAGCAGCTTGGTCGGACAGTTATCCTACGAGCAGTACTTC,CASSLVGQLSYEQYF
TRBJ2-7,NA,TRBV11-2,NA,TGTGCCAGCAGCCACCGGACGGGACCCTACGAGCAGTACTTC,CASSHRTGPYEQYF
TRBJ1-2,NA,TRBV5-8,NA,TGTGCCAGCAGCTACCTTCATGGACCGTTCTATGGCTACACCTTC,CASSYLHGPFYGYTF
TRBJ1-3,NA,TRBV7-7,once,TGTGCCAGCAGCTTAGGTCCAACTGCCTCTGGAAACACCATATATTTT,CASSLGPTASGNTIYF
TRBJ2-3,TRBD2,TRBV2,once,TGTGCCATCCCACTAGCGGGACTCCGCGGGGGGGATACGCAGTATTTT,CAIPLAGLRGGDTQYF
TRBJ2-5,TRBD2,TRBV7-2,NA,TGTGCCAGCAGCTTATTGGCTAGCGGGAGGGCCGATCGGGAGACCCAGTACTTC,CASSLLASGRADRETQYF